This TCR beta chain appears in the sequencing data of a study of T cells in Graves' hyperthyroidism and ophthalmopathy (dated by TCRdb to between 2018 and 2020). The study in broad terms: To identify TCR V-J signatures that set the groups apart, the researchers used a discovery cohort of 90 to 100 patients, made up of 40 to 45 with Graves' ophthalmopathy and 55 to 65 with stable Graves' hyperthyroidism. The paper reports TCR Vbeta CDR3 sequencing of some 140 peripheral blood samples: 43 ophthalmopathy, roughly 74 hyperthyroidism and around 17 progressor patients. In roughly six Graves' hyperthyroidism patients, the study also compared T-cell repertoires from thyroid tissue with T-cell repertoires from blood. An independent validation cohort of around 20 hyperthyroidism patients and more than 15 patients who later progressed to ophthalmopathy tested prospective prediction of ophthalmopathy. The 90 or so discovery patients were randomly split 7:3 into training and test sets. After sampling, hyperthyroidism patients received methimazole starting at 30 mg daily, and ophthalmopathy patients received high-dose intravenous methylprednisolone.

Graves' hyperthyroidism was defined as stable when no progression to ophthalmopathy occurred over 18 months of follow-up. Hyperthyroidism patients were aged 18 to 65 years and newly diagnosed, with disease duration of less than 2 months. The study excluded patients with uncontrolled infections, other autoimmune diseases, pregnancy or lactation. Diagnoses were established on the basis of clinical symptoms, serum thyroxine and TRAb, thyroid ultrasound, and orbital computed tomography. Trizol reagent was used to extract total RNA, and RNA quality was then checked on an Agilent 2100 Bioanalyzer. This clonotype was detected many times. The antigen it recognizes is unknown. No qualities accompany the bases; no much larger clone lies one base away. TCR beta CDR3 regions were amplified from RNA transcripts. The TCR CDR3 was subjected to a first round of RT-PCR using the HTBI primer set and the Qiagen OneStep RT-PCR kit. A second multiplex PCR round built the libraries, followed by size selection and purification. Sequencing of the libraries was done on an Illumina HiSeq2000 using paired-end 100 bp reads. Regarding the original processing steps: Raw data were processed with SOAPnuke, discarding reads with adapters, uncalled bases, mean Phred below 15, or no exact constant-primer or identifier match. High-quality paired reads were merged with COPE v1.2.5, and unique nucleotide sequences were defined as clonotypes. Clonotypes were aligned to IMGT TRBV, TRBD and TRBJ reference segments using MiTCR v1.1. The analysis included only V-J combinations with a frequency above 0.0001, which together covered over 98% of the repertoires. A TCS score was defined as the ratio between F50 (clonal expansion) and ExV (chaos), using BLOSUM62-based TCRdist between CDR3 peptides within each V-J. Welch's t-statistics and random forest reduced 450 to 600 V-J features to under 15, which were used in a naive Bayes classifier (R e1071). In-frame beta chains were kept once TCRdb had trimmed the public reads at Q25 with fastp and called clones with MiXCR. One record per CDR3 amino acid sequence lists the most common genes and DNA. In this record, the V and J calls reflect TCRdb's handling and not the investigators' own analysis. Across this sample there are approximately 560,000 distinct CDR3 sequences, with roughly 46% seen only once. Just under 8.5% of the sample rests with the top ten.

Via the germline V gene, CDR1 is MGHDK and CDR2 SYGVNS. Inclusive of the bounding cysteine and phenylalanine, the CDR3 is 17 residues long. The read is trimmed to its CDR3 DNA, 51 bases read in frame from base 1. V is trimmed back by 7 bases and J by 0 bases, and the junction contains 9 bases that no gene match accounts for. The study at large found these results: Sample size was not statistically predetermined, and blinding of investigators to group allocation was not performed. A 13 V-J signature model separated ophthalmopathy from stable hyperthyroidism, with just over 85% sensitivity and 81% to 82% specificity in cross-validation and 80%/75% in testing. In validation, the model predicted progression to ophthalmopathy with just under 71% sensitivity and roughly 72% specificity, a median of 6.5 months before onset. Most expanded thyroid clonotypes (frequency above 0.001) were also detected in blood, a finding suggesting that blood repertoires may reflect thyroid immune responses.

This receptor chain uses TRBV25-1 and TRBJ2-6; 7 central bases correspond to TRBD1. The specimen sequenced was peripheral blood or thyroid tissue (not recorded which). The sequence derives from a woman aged 18-29 years with Graves' hyperthyroidism. Donor details come from another sample of the same person, matched by shared clones. The DNA is as follows: TGTGCCAGCAAGGGACAGCCACGAAGCTCTGGGGCCAACGTCCTGACTTTC. The resulting protein is CASKGQPRSSGANVLTF.